This T cell receptor (beta chain) was sequenced in a study of beta chain features in type 1 diabetes. Trimming took 6 bases from V and 5 from J; bases not matched to a gene: 4. The germline V gene has CDR1 MNHEY and CDR2 SVGAGI. The CDR3 extends over 15 amino acids. Expressed TCRB transcripts were sequenced because the isolated RNA had all been reverse transcribed beforehand. Measured with immunoSEQ multiplex PCR; TCRdb has only the in-frame clones, and not every one. The sample includes around 280,000 clones, approximately 16% of them seen just once. General observations from the study: Shortening that was moderate but significant affected the TCRB CDR3s of Type 1 diabetes patients in all four CD4+ subsets.

This clone was detected only a few times. The antigen remains unidentified. This chain joins TRBV6-5 and TRBJ2-1, with 13 bases that match TRBD2. The source is a man between 18 and 35 years old with type 1 diabetes. Sequences were obtained from naive CD4+ T cells from blood. The CDR3 bases are TGTGCCAGCAGACCCGGACTAGCGGGGGACAATGAGCAGTTCTTC. Translating it yields CASRPGLAGDNEQFF.